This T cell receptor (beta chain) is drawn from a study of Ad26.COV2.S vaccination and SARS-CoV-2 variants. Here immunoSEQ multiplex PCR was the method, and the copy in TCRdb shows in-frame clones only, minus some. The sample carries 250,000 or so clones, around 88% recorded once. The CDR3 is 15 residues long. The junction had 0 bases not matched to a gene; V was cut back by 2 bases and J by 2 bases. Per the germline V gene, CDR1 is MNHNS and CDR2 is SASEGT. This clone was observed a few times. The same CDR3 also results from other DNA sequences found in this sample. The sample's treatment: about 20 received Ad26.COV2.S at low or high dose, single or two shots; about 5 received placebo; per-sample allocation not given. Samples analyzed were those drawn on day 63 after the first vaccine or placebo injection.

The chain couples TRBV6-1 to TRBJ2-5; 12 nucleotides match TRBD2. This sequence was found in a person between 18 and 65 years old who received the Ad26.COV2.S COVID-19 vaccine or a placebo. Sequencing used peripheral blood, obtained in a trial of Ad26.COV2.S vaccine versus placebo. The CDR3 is CASSELAGGQETQYF. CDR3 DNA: TGTGCCAGCAGTGAACTAGCGGGGGGGCAAGAGACCCAGTACTTC.